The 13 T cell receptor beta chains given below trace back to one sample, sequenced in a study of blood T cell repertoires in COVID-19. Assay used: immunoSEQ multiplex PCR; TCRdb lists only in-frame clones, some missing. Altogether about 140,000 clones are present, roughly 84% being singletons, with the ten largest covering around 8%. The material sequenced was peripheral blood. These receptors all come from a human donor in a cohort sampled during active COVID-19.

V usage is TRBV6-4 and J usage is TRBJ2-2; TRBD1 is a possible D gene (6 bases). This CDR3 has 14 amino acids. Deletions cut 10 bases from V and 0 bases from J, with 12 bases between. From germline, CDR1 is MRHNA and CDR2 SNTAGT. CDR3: CANQGNANTGELFF. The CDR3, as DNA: TGTGCCAATCAGGGGAACGCGAACACCGGGGAGCTGTTTTTT.

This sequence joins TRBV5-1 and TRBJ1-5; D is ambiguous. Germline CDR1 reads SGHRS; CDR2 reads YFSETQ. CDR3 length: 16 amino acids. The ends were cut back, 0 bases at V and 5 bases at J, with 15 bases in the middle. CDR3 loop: CASSLGFGGPYQPQHF. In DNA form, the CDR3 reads TGCGCCAGCAGCTTGGGGTTTGGCGGTCCCTATCAGCCCCAGCATTTT.

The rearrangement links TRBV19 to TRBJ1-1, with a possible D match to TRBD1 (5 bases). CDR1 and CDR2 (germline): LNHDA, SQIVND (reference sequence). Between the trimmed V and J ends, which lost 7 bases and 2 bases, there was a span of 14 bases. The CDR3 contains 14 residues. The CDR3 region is CASKREGLNTEAFF. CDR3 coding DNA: TGTGCCAGTAAACGGGAGGGGTTAAACACTGAAGCTTTCTTT.

The CDR3 DNA reads as TGTGCCAGCAGTTTGGGACAGGGACGGGGCACTGAAGCTTTCTTT. Protein sequence: CASSLGQGRGTEAFF. This chain connects TRBV6-6 to TRBJ1-1, with 9 bases matching TRBD1. Looked up from germline, CDR1 is MNHNY and CDR2 is SVGAGI (reference sequence). The CDR3 spans 15 residues. V lost 4 bases to trimming and J lost 4 bases; unmatched junction nucleotides: 7.

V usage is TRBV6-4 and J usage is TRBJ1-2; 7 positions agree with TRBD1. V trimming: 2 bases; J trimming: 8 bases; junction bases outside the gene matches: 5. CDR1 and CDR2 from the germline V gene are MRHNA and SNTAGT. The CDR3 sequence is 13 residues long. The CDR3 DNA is TGTGCCAGCAGTGACGACAGGGTCAAAGGCTACACCTTC. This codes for CASSDDRVKGYTF.

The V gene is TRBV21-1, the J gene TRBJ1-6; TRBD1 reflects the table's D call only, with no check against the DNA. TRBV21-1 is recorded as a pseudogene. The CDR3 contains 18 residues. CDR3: CASSLPNRESSYNSPLHF. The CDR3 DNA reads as TGTGCCAGCAGCCTCCCCAACAGGGAGAGCTCCTATAATTCACCCCTCCACTTT.

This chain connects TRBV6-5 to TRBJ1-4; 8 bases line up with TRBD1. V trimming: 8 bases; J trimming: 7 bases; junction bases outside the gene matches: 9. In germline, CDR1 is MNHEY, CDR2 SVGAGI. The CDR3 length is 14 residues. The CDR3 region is CASGRTGLGEKLFF. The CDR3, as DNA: TGTGCCAGCGGAAGGACAGGGCTCGGTGAAAAACTGTTTTTT.

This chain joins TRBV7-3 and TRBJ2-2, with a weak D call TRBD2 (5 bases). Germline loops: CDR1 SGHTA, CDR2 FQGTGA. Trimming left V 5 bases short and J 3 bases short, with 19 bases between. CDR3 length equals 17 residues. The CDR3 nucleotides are TGTGCCAGCAGCCCCTCGCCTCGGACTTCCCACACCGGGGAGCTGTTTTTT. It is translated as CASSPSPRTSHTGELFF.

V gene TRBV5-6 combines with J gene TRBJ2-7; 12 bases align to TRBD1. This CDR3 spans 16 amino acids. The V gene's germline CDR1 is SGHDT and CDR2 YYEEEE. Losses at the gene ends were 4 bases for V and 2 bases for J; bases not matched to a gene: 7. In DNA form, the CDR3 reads TGTGCCAGCAGCCACCCGGGACAGGGGGCGACCTACGAGCAGTACTTC. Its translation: CASSHPGQGATYEQYF.

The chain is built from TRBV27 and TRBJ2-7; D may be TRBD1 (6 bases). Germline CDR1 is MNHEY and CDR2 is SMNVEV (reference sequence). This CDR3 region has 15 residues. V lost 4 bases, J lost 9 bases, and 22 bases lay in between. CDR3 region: CASSSTTGSGLWQYF. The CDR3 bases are TGTGCCAGCAGTTCAACAACAGGGTCCGGACTTTGGCAGTACTTC.

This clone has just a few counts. The CDR3 DNA follows: TGCGCCAGCAGCCTGACAGGGTTCATGAACACTGAAGCTTTCTTT. This gives the protein CASSLTGFMNTEAFF. V is TRBV5-1 and J is TRBJ1-1; TRBD1 matches 7 bases. The ends lost 4 bases at V and 0 bases at J; junction bases unmatched: 6. This CDR3 has 15 amino acids. Germline CDR1 reads SGHRS; CDR2 reads YFSETQ.

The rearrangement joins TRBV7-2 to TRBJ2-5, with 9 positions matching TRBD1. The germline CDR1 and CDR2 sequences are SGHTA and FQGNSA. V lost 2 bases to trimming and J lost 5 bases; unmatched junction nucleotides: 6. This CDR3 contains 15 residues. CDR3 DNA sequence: TGTGCCAGCAGCTTACAAACAGGGGGCGGTGAGACCCAGTACTTC. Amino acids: CASSLQTGGGETQYF. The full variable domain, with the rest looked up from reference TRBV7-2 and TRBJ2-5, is GAGVSQSPSNKVTEKGKDVELRCDPISGHTALYWYRQSLGQGLEFLIYFQGNSAPDKSGLPSDRFSAERTGGSVSTLTIQRTQQEDSAVYLCASSLQTGGGETQYFGPGTRLLVL.

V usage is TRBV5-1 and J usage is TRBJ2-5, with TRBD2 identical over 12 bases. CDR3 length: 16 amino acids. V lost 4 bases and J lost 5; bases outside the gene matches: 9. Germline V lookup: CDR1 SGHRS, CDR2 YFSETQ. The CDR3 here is CASSLRLAGAGETQYF. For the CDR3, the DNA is TGCGCCAGCAGCCTCAGACTAGCGGGGGCAGGGGAGACCCAGTACTTC.